A single sample gave rise to the 25 T cell receptor beta chains below, sequenced in a study of cytomegalovirus exposure and HLA in healthy donors (dated by TCRdb to about 2017). Libraries came from the immunoSEQ multiplex PCR assay. A mixture of 60 forward primers for TCR Vbeta segments and 13 reverse primers for TCR Jbeta segments was used in the multiplex PCR. TCRdb obtained this table from immuneACCESS and retained in-frame rearrangements with V and J assigned. These tables miss some clones; where compared with another copy, unresolved V genes account for less than half of the shortfall, and the remainder is unexplained. This sample comprises some 150,000 clones, roughly 82% of them detected only once. The ten largest clones take up around 10% of the sample. Sequenced: PBMCs. The source is a man aged 50 to 60 in good health and CMV-seropositive.

The V call is TRBV19, the J call TRBJ1-2; TRBD1 is a possible D gene (6 bases). There are 12 residues in the CDR3. V was pared by 5 bases and J by 13 bases, with 17 bases between. Germline V gives CDR1 LNHDA, CDR2 SQIVND (reference sequence). The CDR3 DNA is TGTGCCAGTAGTGTTCCTCCAGGGGACCTCACCTTC. It specifies CASSVPPGDLTF.

This chain links TRBV5-8 with TRBJ2-5; 10 bases are shared with TRBD2. V gave up 1 base and J gave up 6 bases; unmatched junction bases: 9. The CDR3 is 16 residues long. Germline CDR1 reads SGHTS; CDR2 reads YDEGEE. This CDR3 is CASSLLTSGFGKTQYF. The CDR3 DNA follows: TGTGCCAGCAGCTTGTTGACTAGCGGGTTCGGGAAGACCCAGTACTTC.

The chain combines TRBV11-2 with TRBJ1-3; D not resolved. Trimming took off 0 bases at V and 0 bases at J, with 9 bases between the two ends. There are 16 residues in the CDR3. In germline, CDR1 is SGHAT, CDR2 FQNNGV. The CDR3 DNA sequence: TGTGCCAGCAGCTTAGATCGCACAAACTCTGGAAACACCATATATTTT. Translation gives CASSLDRTNSGNTIYF.

V and J are TRBV4-3 and TRBJ2-7; 10 positions match TRBD1. Germline V CDR1 and CDR2: LGHNA, YSLEER. Germline trimming cut 3 bases from V and 5 bases from J; bases unmatched to any gene: 7. The CDR3 is 15 residues long. The CDR3 DNA follows: TGCGCCAGCAGCCAGAATGGGGGACAGGGGAACGAGCAGTACTTC. Translated, it gives CASSQNGGQGNEQYF.

This clone was seen a handful of times. This sequence joins TRBV6-6 and TRBJ2-6, with D uncertain. CDR3 length: 13 residues. V was clipped by 6 bases and J by 2 bases, with 5 bases between them. Germline CDR1 MNHNY, CDR2 SVGAGI (reference sequence). CDR3 sequence reads: CASSPAGANVLTF. The CDR3 nucleotides are TGTGCCAGCAGCCCGGCTGGGGCCAACGTCCTGACTTTC.

The rearrangement joins TRBV28 to TRBJ1-2; D call uncertain. The V and J ends lost 4 bases and 5 bases respectively, with 5 bases between them. Germline V gene lookup returns CDR1 MDHEN and CDR2 SYDVKM. The CDR3 has 11 amino acids. The DNA of the CDR3 is TGTGCCAGCAGTTATCAGTATGGCTACACCTTC. Translation: CASSYQYGYTF.

V is TRBV7-2 and J is TRBJ2-5; possible D gene TRBD2, 5 bases. This CDR3 has 15 amino acids. Germline values: CDR1 SGHTA, CDR2 FQGNSA. V was clipped by 7 bases and J by 2 bases, with 17 bases between them. In DNA form, the CDR3 reads TGTGCCAGCACCCTCCTGATCACTAGACAAGAGACCCAGTACTTC. It specifies CASTLLITRQETQYF.

The genes are TRBV6-5 and TRBJ2-7; tentative D call: TRBD2 (7 bases). Germline CDR1 reads MNHEY; CDR2 reads SVGAGI. The CDR3 extends over 14 amino acids. Trimming removed 6 bases at V and 2 bases at J, with 14 bases between. CDR3: CASRTGGPAYEQYF. The CDR3 DNA reads TGTGCCAGCAGGACGGGGGGCCCGGCCTACGAGCAGTACTTC.

The genes are TRBV9 and TRBJ2-7; the match to TRBD1 covers 10 bases. Per germline, CDR1 SGDLS and CDR2 YYNGEE. CDR3 size: 15 residues. V shed 3 bases and J 3 bases; nucleotides not matched to a gene: 6. The CDR3 DNA sequence: TGTGCCAGCAGCGCCGGGACAGGGGCAGGCTACGAGCAGTACTTC. Translation: CASSAGTGAGYEQYF.

V gene TRBV25-1 combines with J gene TRBJ2-7, with 7 bases fitting TRBD2. Per germline, CDR1 MGHDK and CDR2 SYGVNS. V shed 7 bases and J 6 bases; nucleotides not matched to a gene: 9. This CDR3 is 13 amino acids long. The CDR3 nucleotides are TGTGCCAGCACTCTGGCGGGAGTCGGCGAGCAGTACTTC. Protein sequence: CASTLAGVGEQYF.

This clone was counted once. The chain couples TRBV5-4 to TRBJ2-5; 7 nucleotides align to TRBD2. This CDR3 is built from 15 residues. CDR1 is SGHNT and CDR2 is YYREEE in the germline V gene (reference sequence). Trimming took 0 bases from V and 3 from J; bases not matched to a gene: 5. The CDR3 DNA is TGTGCCAGCAGCTTGGACCCAGCGGGAAAAGAGACCCAGTACTTC. This codes for CASSLDPAGKETQYF.

This chain uses TRBV5-6 with TRBJ1-2; 9 nucleotides line up with TRBD1. The CDR3 length is 17 residues. Germline V gene lookup returns CDR1 SGHDT and CDR2 YYEEEE. Unmatched junction bases numbered 8, after V lost 1 base and J lost 1 base. CDR3 loop: CASSLSGWTGVNYGYTF. CDR3 in DNA: TGTGCCAGCAGCTTGTCGGGATGGACAGGGGTTAACTATGGCTACACCTTC.

The chain combines TRBV9 with TRBJ2-1, with TRBD1 matching 9 bases. This CDR3 has 15 residues. Losses at the gene ends were 4 bases for V and 8 bases for J; bases not matched to a gene: 10. Per the germline V gene, CDR1 is SGDLS and CDR2 is YYNGEE. CDR3 loop: CASSFGTGIWDEQFF. CDR3 in DNA: TGTGCCAGCAGCTTCGGGACAGGGATATGGGATGAGCAGTTCTTC.

The sample holds a few counts of this clone. This chain links TRBV29-1 with TRBJ2-7; D perhaps matches TRBD1 (6 bases). Trimming removed 4 bases at V and 5 bases at J, with 12 bases between. The CDR3 length is 12 residues. Germline V gene lookup returns CDR1 SQVTM and CDR2 ANQGSEA. The CDR3, as DNA: TGCAGCGTTGCAGGGGCTAGGGACGAGCAGTACTTC. This codes for CSVAGARDEQYF.

Regarding this clone: Mismatch with germline at one junction end may stem from a read error. The chain is built from TRBV11-3 and TRBJ2-5; 9 nucleotides line up with TRBD1. The CDR3 has 12 amino acids. Per germline, CDR1 SGHNT and CDR2 YENEEA. The CDR3 here is CASSRDREIQYF. CDR3 in DNA: TGTGCCAGCAGCCGGGACAGGGAGATCCAGTACTTC.

The chain joins TRBV28 to TRBJ2-3; 9 nucleotides line up with TRBD1. CDR1 MDHEN and CDR2 SYDVKM come from the germline V gene. The trim removed 6 bases at V and 3 bases at J, leaving 10 bases unmatched. The CDR3 covers 16 residues. The CDR3 DNA sequence: TGTGCCAGCAGCAGTAGGGGACAGGGTCAAACAGATACGCAGTATTTT. Translated, it gives CASSSRGQGQTDTQYF.

This clone was found a few times. The identical CDR3 is also encoded by other nucleotide sequences in the sample. The rearrangement uses TRBV28 and TRBJ1-6; possibly TRBD1 for D (6 bases). There are 14 residues in the CDR3. In germline, CDR1 is MDHEN, CDR2 SYDVKM. V was pared by 5 bases and J by 8 bases, with 13 bases between. The CDR3 loop is CASSVGQRDSPLHF. In nucleotides, the CDR3 is TGTGCCAGCAGTGTGGGACAAAGGGATTCACCCCTCCACTTT.

This clone has just one count. The rearrangement joins TRBV5-7 to TRBJ2-7; a possible D gene is TRBD1 (6 bases). TRBV5-7 is filed as an ORF, its function uncertain. V was clipped by 5 bases and J by 3 bases, with 21 bases between them. The CDR3 has 16 amino acids. The CDR3 DNA reads TGTGCCAGCAGAAGGGTCCGGGACATGTTCTACTACGAGCAGTACTTC. Its translation is CASRRVRDMFYYEQYF.

The V and J genes are TRBV7-6 and TRBJ2-7, with 13 nucleotides matching TRBD2. Trimming at V came to 4 bases and at J to 4 bases, leaving 4 bases not matched to a gene. This CDR3 is 15 amino acids long. Germline values: CDR1 SGHVS, CDR2 FNYEAQ. In DNA, the CDR3 is TGTGCCAGCAGCTCCGGACTAGCGGGAGTGTACGAGCAGTACTTC. Translated, it gives CASSSGLAGVYEQYF. Combining the CDR3 with reference TRBV7-6 and TRBJ2-7 gives the whole variable domain GAGVSQSPRYKVTKRGQDVALRCDPISGHVSLYWYRQALGQGPEFLTYFNYEAQQDKSGLPNDRFSAERPEGSISTLTIQRTEQRDSAMYRCASSSGLAGVYEQYFGPGTRLTVT.

The rearrangement links TRBV7-2 to TRBJ2-7; 7 positions match TRBD2. The V and J ends lost 0 bases and 6 bases, in that order; junction bases with no gene match: 8. CDR1 and CDR2 (germline): SGHTA, FQGNSA. This CDR3 has 15 amino acids. CDR3 protein: CASSLARRGVSEQYF. The DNA for the CDR3 is TGTGCCAGCAGCTTAGCCCGCCGGGGGGTGAGCGAGCAGTACTTC.

The chain couples TRBV5-1 to TRBJ1-2; TRBD1 is a possible D gene (6 bases). The germline V gene has CDR1 SGHRS and CDR2 YFSETQ. This CDR3 has 14 amino acids. The ends were cut back, 0 bases at V and 0 bases at J, with 6 bases in the middle. CDR3 bases: TGCGCCAGCAGCTTGGGGACAGCTAACTATGGCTACACCTTC. Translation gives CASSLGTANYGYTF.

A single count supports this clone. The J gene is TRBJ1-2, the V gene TRBV7-2; 7 bases fit TRBD1. V was clipped by 7 bases and J by 2 bases; unmatched bases: 1. This CDR3 has 12 residues. From germline, CDR1 is SGHTA and CDR2 FQGNSA. The CDR3 spells CASKGQNYGYTF. The CDR3, as DNA: TGTGCCAGCAAGGGACAGAACTATGGCTACACCTTC. Variable domain in full (rest from reference TRBV7-2 and TRBJ1-2): GAGVSQSPSNKVTEKGKDVELRCDPISGHTALYWYRQSLGQGLEFLIYFQGNSAPDKSGLPSDRFSAERTGGSVSTLTIQRTQQEDSAVYLCASKGQNYGYTFGSGTRLTVV.

The chain combines TRBV30 with TRBJ2-3; 12 bases align to TRBD1. Per germline, CDR1 GTSNPN and CDR2 SVGIG (reference sequence). V shed 3 bases, J shed 15 bases, and the junction held 16 bases outside the gene matches. The length of the CDR3 is 15 residues. CDR3: CAWRSGTGGGRMVYF. The CDR3 nucleotides are TGTGCCTGGAGATCGGGGACAGGGGGCGGGCGGATGGTTTATTTT.

Regarding this clone: Other DNA sequences in the same sample also yield this CDR3. The chain has TRBV5-4 and TRBJ2-3; D is perhaps TRBD2 (6 bases). With 1 base removed from V and 2 bases from J, the gap between germline ends came to 8 bases. Germline assignment: CDR1 SGHNT and CDR2 YYREEE (reference sequence). CDR3 length: 14 residues. For the CDR3, the DNA is TGTGCCAGCAGCTTGCGCGGGGCCACAGATACGCAGTATTTT. Its translation is CASSLRGATDTQYF.

This rearrangement joins TRBV15 to TRBJ2-7; the match to TRBD1 covers 9 bases. V dropped 0 bases and J dropped 4; count of bases not matched to a gene: 13. Germline V gene sequence: CDR1 LNHNV, CDR2 YYDKDF (reference sequence). CDR3 length: 18 amino acids. The CDR3 DNA follows: TGTGCCACCAGCAGAGAATATTCCGGGACAGGGAATGCTTACGAGCAGTACTTC. Its translation is CATSREYSGTGNAYEQYF.